This TCR beta chain was retrieved from a study of a mutant IDH1 vaccine in newly diagnosed glioma. The overall study: The study started vaccination 4-6 weeks after radiotherapy alone, or with temozolomide cycles.

The time point here: week 5, during vaccination. The content of each vaccine dose was 300 ug of mutant IDH1 20-mer peptide, and topical imiquimod accompanied it. With respect to this clone: Its antigen remains unknown.

Clones were sequenced by immunoSEQ multiplex PCR, and TCRdb holds only the in-frame ones, with some missing. The sample records tens of thousands of clones, 70% to 90% being singletons. The source material was PBMCs, sampled from a glioma patient whose treatment included an IDH1 peptide vaccine. The clonotype was recovered from a man between 35 and 55 years old with glioma.

CDR3 sequence: CAISSLGVETQYF. CDR3 coding DNA: TGTGCCATCTCATCTCTGGGGGTGGAGACCCAGTACTTC. The chain couples TRBV10-3 to TRBJ2-5, with D possibly called TRBD1 or TRBD2 (5 bases each). The V gene lost 8 bases and the J gene lost 5 bases, with 15 bases spanning the gap. The CDR3 is 13 residues long. Germline V gene sequence: CDR1 ENHRY, CDR2 SYGVKD.